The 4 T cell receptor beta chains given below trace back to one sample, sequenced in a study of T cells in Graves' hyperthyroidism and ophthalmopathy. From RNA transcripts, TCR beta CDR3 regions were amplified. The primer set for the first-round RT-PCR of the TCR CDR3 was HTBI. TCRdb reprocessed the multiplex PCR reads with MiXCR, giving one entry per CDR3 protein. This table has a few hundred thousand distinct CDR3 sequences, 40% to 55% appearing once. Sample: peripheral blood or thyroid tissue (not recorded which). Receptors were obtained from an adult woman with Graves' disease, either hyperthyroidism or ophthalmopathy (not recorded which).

The CDR3 protein is CAIMEANSGNTIYF. The CDR3 bases are TGTGCCATAATGGAGGCAAACTCTGGAAACACCATATATTTT. This chain joins TRBV10-3 and TRBJ1-3; no firm D call. Trimming pared 9 bases from V and 0 bases from J, leaving 12 bases between. The CDR3 sequence is 14 residues long. The germline V gene encodes CDR1 ENHRY and CDR2 SYGVKD.

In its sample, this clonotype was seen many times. Written as DNA, the CDR3 is TGCGCCAGCAGCTCGCAGTCACAAGGGGGAACTGAAGCTTTCTTT. This gives the protein CASSSQSQGGTEAFF. The V call is TRBV5-1, the J call TRBJ1-1; the D gene is possibly TRBD1 (6 bases). Germline CDR1 SGHRS, CDR2 YFSETQ. This CDR3 is 15 amino acids long. V lost 3 bases and J lost 5, with 17 bases in between.

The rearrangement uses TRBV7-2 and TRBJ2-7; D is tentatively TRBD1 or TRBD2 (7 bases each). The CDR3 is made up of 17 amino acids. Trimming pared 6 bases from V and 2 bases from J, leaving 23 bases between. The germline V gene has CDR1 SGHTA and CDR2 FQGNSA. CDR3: CASSEYEGGDRPYEQYF. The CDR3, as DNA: TGTGCCAGCAGTGAATATGAGGGGGGGGACAGACCCTACGAGCAGTACTTC.

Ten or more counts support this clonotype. CDR3 amino acids: CASSVLFWQPQHF. The CDR3 coding sequence is TGTGCCAGCAGTGTTTTGTTCTGGCAGCCCCAGCATTTT. The chain joins TRBV2 to TRBJ1-5; no reliable D call. V was shortened by 4 bases and J by 7 bases, with 11 bases between the two germline ends. Per the germline V gene, CDR1 is SNHLY and CDR2 is FYNNEI. CDR3 length equals 13 residues. Supplemented by reference TRBV2 and TRBJ1-5, the full variable domain reads EPEVTQTPSHQVTQMGQEVILRCVPISNHLYFYWYRQILGQKVEFLVSFYNNEISEKSEIFDDQFSVERPDGSNFTLKIRSTKLEDSAMYFCASSVLFWQPQHFGDGTRLSIL.